These T cell receptor beta chains were read from a single sample in a study of shared clonotypes between healthy human individuals. Profiled with immunoSEQ multiplex PCR; TCRdb holds only in-frame clones, not every one. The repertoire has some 530,000 clones, roughly 80% of them found once; the top ten carry approximately 11%. Sequences were obtained from PBMCs. These receptors all stem from a woman aged 40 to 50 in good health. Some clones in this sample may be carry-over from other donors' samples. Both conserved end residues are part of each CDR3. Fields, in order: J gene, D gene, V gene, clone size, CDR3 DNA, CDR3 protein. D genes are given only for firm matches. Size is stated for part of the rows, as once, few or many counts, or as a class when the clone is expanded.

j_gene: TRBJ1-4; d_gene: TRBD1; v_gene: TRBV7-2; abundance: .; CDR3nt: TGTGCCAGCAGCCCAAGACAGGGGGCGGCAACTAATGAAAAACTGTTTTTT; CDR3aa: CASSPRQGAATNEKLFF
j_gene: TRBJ1-1; d_gene: .; v_gene: TRBV7-8; abundance: .; CDR3nt: TGTGCCAGCAGCTTAGGATTAGTGGAGGGGAACACTGAAGCTTTCTTT; CDR3aa: CASSLGLVEGNTEAFF
j_gene: TRBJ2-1; d_gene: TRBD2; v_gene: TRBV5-1; abundance: few; CDR3nt: TGCGCCAGCAGCTCCGGGACTAGCGGGACCGAGCAGTTCTTC; CDR3aa: CASSSGTSGTEQFF
j_gene: TRBJ2-1; d_gene: TRBD2; v_gene: TRBV30; abundance: .; CDR3nt: TGTGCCTGGAGTCCGGGACTAGCGGCTTACAATGAGCAGTTCTTC; CDR3aa: CAWSPGLAAYNEQFF
j_gene: TRBJ2-1; d_gene: .; v_gene: TRBV7-2; abundance: .; CDR3nt: TGTGCCAGCAGCTTAGAACAAGGCTCCTACAATGAGCAGTTCTTC; CDR3aa: CASSLEQGSYNEQFF
j_gene: TRBJ2-7; d_gene: TRBD2; v_gene: TRBV27; abundance: .; CDR3nt: TGTGCCAGCAGTTTTCGGGCTAGCGGGACCTACGAGCAGTACTTC; CDR3aa: CASSFRASGTYEQYF
j_gene: TRBJ2-5; d_gene: .; v_gene: TRBV29-1; abundance: .; CDR3nt: TGCAGCGTTGTCCGGGACCTTCAAGAGACCCAGTACTTC; CDR3aa: CSVVRDLQETQYF
j_gene: TRBJ2-3; d_gene: TRBD1; v_gene: TRBV29-1; abundance: few; CDR3nt: TGCAGCGTTGATAGCCCGGGACAGTTTTTCACAGATACGCAGTATTTT; CDR3aa: CSVDSPGQFFTDTQYF
j_gene: TRBJ1-2; d_gene: .; v_gene: TRBV7-2; abundance: .; CDR3nt: TGTGCCAGCAGCTTAGCCGCAGCGCACTATGGCTACACCTTC; CDR3aa: CASSLAAAHYGYTF
j_gene: TRBJ2-2; d_gene: .; v_gene: TRBV7-2; abundance: .; CDR3nt: TGTGCCAGCAGCTTGACAGTGAACACCGGGGAGCTGTTTTTT; CDR3aa: CASSLTVNTGELFF
j_gene: TRBJ2-5; d_gene: TRBD2; v_gene: TRBV7-8; abundance: .; CDR3nt: TGTGCCAGCAGCTTAGGGGCCGGACTAGCCGTGGGAGAGACCCAGTACTTC; CDR3aa: CASSLGAGLAVGETQYF
j_gene: TRBJ1-5; d_gene: .; v_gene: TRBV28; abundance: .; CDR3nt: TGTGCCAGCAGTTCCCCGGACCGCTACAATCAGCCCCAGCATTTT; CDR3aa: CASSSPDRYNQPQHF
j_gene: TRBJ2-2; d_gene: TRBD2; v_gene: TRBV7-3; abundance: .; CDR3nt: TGTGCCAGCAGCTTAGGACTAGCCCAGACCGGGGAGCTGTTTTTT; CDR3aa: CASSLGLAQTGELFF
j_gene: TRBJ2-5; d_gene: TRBD1; v_gene: TRBV4-1; abundance: .; CDR3nt: TGCGCCAGCAGCCAACCGGGACAGGGTTTTTCGACCCAGTACTTC; CDR3aa: CASSQPGQGFSTQYF
j_gene: TRBJ2-1; d_gene: TRBD2; v_gene: TRBV30; abundance: .; CDR3nt: TGTGCCTGGAGTGTCCTAGCGGGGCACAATGAGCAGTTCTTC; CDR3aa: CAWSVLAGHNEQFF
j_gene: TRBJ1-1; d_gene: .; v_gene: TRBV29-1; abundance: .; CDR3nt: TGCAGCGTAGACAAGAACACTGAAGCTTTCTTT; CDR3aa: CSVDKNTEAFF
j_gene: TRBJ1-2; d_gene: .; v_gene: TRBV4-2; abundance: .; CDR3nt: TGTGCCAGCAGCCCTGACAGGTCGAAGGACAACTATGGCTACACCTTC; CDR3aa: CASSPDRSKDNYGYTF
j_gene: TRBJ1-2; d_gene: TRBD1; v_gene: TRBV7-2; abundance: many; CDR3nt: TGTGCCAGCAGCCCCGAGACAGGGCTTGGCTACACCTTC; CDR3aa: CASSPETGLGYTF
j_gene: TRBJ1-1; d_gene: .; v_gene: TRBV28; abundance: .; CDR3nt: TGTGCCAGCAGTTTGGTCGGTACAGGGAAGGTGAACACTGAAGCTTTCTTT; CDR3aa: CASSLVGTGKVNTEAFF
j_gene: TRBJ1-2; d_gene: .; v_gene: TRBV28; abundance: .; CDR3nt: TGTGCCAGCAGTTACCTTGACGGAGCTAACTATGGCTACACCTTC; CDR3aa: CASSYLDGANYGYTF
j_gene: TRBJ2-7; d_gene: TRBD2; v_gene: TRBV2; abundance: once; CDR3nt: TGTGCCAGCAGTGCAACTAGCGGGAGGCCGGAGGAGCAGTACTTC; CDR3aa: CASSATSGRPEEQYF
j_gene: TRBJ2-3; d_gene: .; v_gene: TRBV5-1; abundance: once; CDR3nt: TGCGCCAGCAGCTTGGACGGGGCTGGGACAGATACGCAGTATTTT; CDR3aa: CASSLDGAGTDTQYF
j_gene: TRBJ2-2; d_gene: .; v_gene: TRBV10-3; abundance: .; CDR3nt: TGTGCCATCAGGAAGCGTGGCGGGGAGCTGTTTTTT; CDR3aa: CAIRKRGGELFF
j_gene: TRBJ2-7; d_gene: .; v_gene: TRBV2; abundance: .; CDR3nt: TGTGCCAGCGAGTTCGGAGGGGATAGGAACGAGCAGTACTTC; CDR3aa: CASEFGGDRNEQYF
j_gene: TRBJ2-7; d_gene: TRBD1; v_gene: TRBV10-3; abundance: .; CDR3nt: TGTGCCATCGGACAGGGGGCTGGGGAGCAGTACTTC; CDR3aa: CAIGQGAGEQYF